This record looks at one T cell receptor beta chain sequence and its context. Its target is not known. Libraries were prepared by immunoSEQ multiplex PCR; TCRdb keeps only in-frame clonotypes and omits some of them. The table shows about 280,000 clones, with roughly 90% occurring only once. The sample belongs to a study of cytomegalovirus exposure and HLA in healthy donors. Study background: Later, an analysis reported that the 130 or so validation repertoires had used the same platform as the approximately 720 first-cohort repertoires.

Study outcomes and limitations: Many donors shared some public TCRs, even though most TCR sequences were rare. In a later analysis, first-cohort TCR clusters were found to tend to co-occur in the roughly 120 validation repertoires.

The origin of this receptor is a woman aged 18-29 years in good health and CMV-seronegative. Sequenced sample: PBMCs.

The CDR3 DNA reads TGTGCCAGCAGTCCCACCTCAGCGGGAGAGTCGCCCTACGAGCAGTACTTC. Its protein product is CASSPTSAGESPYEQYF. The rearrangement links TRBV27 to TRBJ2-7; TRBD2 aligns across 8 bases. CDR1 and CDR2 (germline): MNHEY, SMNVEV (reference sequence). The J segment lost 2 bases and the V segment lost 5 bases, leaving 14 bases of the junction unmatched. The CDR3 has 17 amino acids.